The T cell receptor (beta chain) described here comes from a study of T cells after yellow fever vaccination. General study results and limits: Some clonotypes were seen in both the CD4 and the CD8 compartments. These made up a small share and likely arose from convergent recombination.

Germline V gives CDR1 LGHNT, CDR2 FRNRAP. The CDR3 sequence is 12 residues long. Trimming removed 7 bases at V and 4 bases at J, with 8 bases between. This clonotype was seen more than once but under ten times. Antigen specificity is unknown. TCRdb re-called the 5' RACE reads with MiXCR, one entry per CDR3 protein. Of 120,000 or so distinct CDR3 sequences listed, roughly 15% are singletons. The sequence was collected from a young man who received the YFV17D yellow fever vaccine. The sample consisted of CD8+ T cells sorted from PBMCs, taken 5 days after the yellow fever booster vaccination. The genes are TRBV12-5 and TRBJ1-5; D gene ambiguous. This chain's CDR3 is CASAQENQPQHF. CDR3 DNA: TGTGCTAGTGCGCAGGAGAATCAGCCCCAGCATTTT.